Sequencing of this T cell receptor (beta chain) was carried out in a study of cytomegalovirus exposure and HLA in healthy donors. Sequencing used immunoSEQ multiplex PCR; TCRdb keeps in-frame clones, though not all of them. The sample includes fewer than 300,000 clones, approximately 87% seen only once; the top ten take 0.92%. This sequence originates from a woman between 18 and 29 years old in good health and CMV-seronegative. Sequencing was performed on PBMCs.

CDR3 nucleotides: TGTGCCAGCAGCTCCCCAAGCGGGGTCGAGCAGTACTTC. Translating it yields CASSSPSGVEQYF. J is TRBJ2-7 and V is TRBV13, with 7 bases fitting TRBD2. Germline CDR1 is PRHDT and CDR2 is FYEKMQ (reference sequence). Germline trimming cut 4 bases from V and 6 bases from J; bases unmatched to any gene: 6. This CDR3 is built from 13 residues.